The clone carrying this TCR beta chain was recorded only once. Its specificity is unknown. A read error may account for a junction end that differs from germline. Selection for sequencing was limited to patients who had shown CD8+CD57+ cell expansion by flow cytometry. Severe acquired aplastic anemia was present in every patient. Germline assignment: CDR1 SGDLS and CDR2 YYNGEE. The CDR3 consists of 14 residues. According to the study, genomic DNA was the template for TCR beta VDJ and CDR3 profiling. Each CDR3 protein gets one entry after TCRdb re-called the reads with MiXCR. This table holds around 250,000 distinct CDR3 sequences, about 80% found once. This record belongs to a study of CD8+CD57+ T cells in acquired aplastic anemia. About the study: Quantities of DNA derived from sorted CD4+ and CD8+ cells averaged 3.2 ug.

Study-wide findings and caveats: Both patients and controls carried the same twenty-nine CD8+ CDR3 sequences.

The sequenced sample consisted of sorted CD4+, CD8+, or CD8+CD57+ T cells (not recorded which) from PBMCs. The rearrangement joins TRBV9 to TRBJ2-7; D ambiguous. The TCR was taken from a human donor with aplastic anemia. CDR3 in amino acids: CASSLYQNSYEEYF. CDR3 DNA: TGTGCCAGCAGCCTATACCAGAACTCCTACGAGGAGTACTTC.